This TCR beta chain emerged from a study of response to subunit inactivated influenza vaccine. Study-wide results and caveats: The authors put forward the suggestion that each seasonal influenza vaccination may bring in only a limited number of new T cells.

This clonotype was seen more than once but under ten times. Its antigen is unknown. This CDR3 spans 13 amino acids. CDR1 and CDR2 (germline): SGHTA, FQGNSA. The ends were cut back, 4 bases at V and 4 bases at J, with 11 bases in the middle. Each CDR3 protein gets one entry after TCRdb re-called the RT-PCR reads with MiXCR. The sample lists about 800,000 distinct CDR3 sequences, around 21% occurring once. Specimen: PBMCs from blood, collected approximately 5 days after vaccination. The origin of this receptor is a man between 45 and 60 years old who received an inactivated influenza vaccine. The V call is TRBV7-2, the J call TRBJ2-7; D call uncertain. CDR3 sequence (DNA): TGTGCCAGCAGCTACCTCTGGGGTTACGAGCAGTACTTC. Translated: CASSYLWGYEQYF.